The 23 T cell receptor beta chains reported below all come from one sample, sequenced in a study of blood T cells in healthy people across ages. It was with a sample-barcoded 5' primer and a J-beta primer mix that a second PCR of roughly 6 to 12 cycles was run. TCRdb redid the calling of the 5' RACE reads with MiXCR, one entry per CDR3 protein. The sample lists some 880,000 distinct CDR3 sequences, roughly 34% occurring once. Material for sequencing was blood. These receptors were obtained from a man aged 18 to 29 in good health.

V and J are TRBV6-2 or TRBV6-3 and TRBJ1-5; D call uncertain. V was shortened by 5 bases and J by 4 bases, with 9 bases between the two germline ends. CDR3 length: 13 residues. The germline V gene encodes CDR1 MNHEY and CDR2 SVGEGT. The CDR3 sequence: CASSNGNNQPQHF. CDR3 DNA: TGTGCCAGCAGTAATGGCAATAATCAGCCCCAGCATTTT.

Only a few counts were recorded for this clonotype. The chain carries TRBV20-1 and TRBJ2-3, with D possibly TRBD1 on 6 matching bases. Germline values: CDR1 DFQATT, CDR2 SNEGSKA (reference sequence). The CDR3 has 13 amino acids. DNA for the CDR3: TGCAGCGGGACACTGGCCGGGACAGATACGCAGTATTTT. Amino acid sequence: CSGTLAGTDTQYF.

This clonotype was observed a few times. This chain connects TRBV27 to TRBJ2-1; the D call may be TRBD1 or TRBD2 (6 bases each). The V end was cut by 4 bases, the J end by 5 bases, with 21 bases between. Germline assignment: CDR1 MNHEY and CDR2 SMNVEV (reference sequence). The CDR3 consists of 17 residues. The CDR3 DNA reads as TGTGCCAGCAGTTCCCCGGGGGCCTGGTCCCCTAACAATGAGCAGTTCTTC. Translated: CASSSPGAWSPNNEQFF.

The chain employs TRBV20-1 and TRBJ1-1; D remains ambiguous. CDR1 is DFQATT, CDR2 SNEGSKA, per germline (reference sequence). Deletions cut 8 bases from V and 0 bases from J, with 13 bases between. The CDR3 runs to 13 residues. Here the CDR3 reads CSSTHPLNTEAFF. The CDR3 nucleotides read TGCAGTTCCACACATCCCTTGAACACTGAAGCTTTCTTT.

This clonotype has just a few counts. V and J are TRBV6-2 or TRBV6-3 and TRBJ1-4; D ambiguous. Germline V lookup: CDR1 MNHEY, CDR2 SVGEGT. The V end lost 5 bases, the J end lost 5 bases, and 21 bases lay between the germline ends. This CDR3 comprises 17 residues. The CDR3 spells CASSSGRTTQGNEKLFF. Here the CDR3 DNA reads TGTGCCAGCAGTAGTGGACGCACAACGCAAGGAAATGAAAAACTGTTTTTT.

The chain combines TRBV6-2 or TRBV6-3 with TRBJ2-5; 11 bases match TRBD2. The germline V gene has CDR1 MNHEY and CDR2 SVGEGT. This CDR3 is 17 amino acids long. The junction had 17 bases not matched to a gene; V was cut back by 3 bases and J by 11 bases. CDR3 nucleotide sequence: TGTGCCAGCAGTTATGGGATAGCGGGGGGGTCCTACAATGAGCAGTACTTC. Translating gives CASSYGIAGGSYNEQYF.

The V and J genes are TRBV11-2 and TRBJ2-3; 11 bases are a match to TRBD1. Germline CDR1 SGHAT, CDR2 FQNNGV. There are 15 residues in the CDR3. J gave up 5 bases and V 4 bases, and 5 bases lay outside the gene matches. In DNA, the CDR3 is TGTGCCAGCAGCTGGCGGGACAGGGGGAGAGATACGCAGTATTTT. This sequence encodes CASSWRDRGRDTQYF.

CDR3 nucleotides: TGCGCCAGCAGCCAAGAATATGTACCAGGAGAGACCCAGTACTTC. Amino acid sequence: CASSQEYVPGETQYF. This sequence joins TRBV4-1 and TRBJ2-5; D is ambiguous. The CDR3 is 15 amino acids. The ends were cut back, 0 bases at V and 4 bases at J, with 12 bases in the middle. The germline V gene has CDR1 MGHRA and CDR2 YSYEKL.

This chain uses TRBV6-5 with TRBJ2-1, with TRBD1 matching over 12 bases. CDR1 MNHEY and CDR2 SVGAGI come from the germline V gene. There are 16 residues in the CDR3. The V segment lost 5 bases and the J segment 6 bases; nucleotides outside the gene matches: 8. The CDR3 nucleotides read TGTGCCAGCAGTCTCCCGGGACAGGGGGCTTTCAATGAGCAGTTCTTC. Translation gives CASSLPGQGAFNEQFF.

In this sample, this clonotype turned up a few times. V and J are TRBV20-1 and TRBJ2-3; D could derive from TRBD1 or TRBD2 (5 bases each). This CDR3 is 12 amino acids long. V dropped 0 bases and J dropped 14 bases, with 15 bases sitting between them. Germline V gene lookup returns CDR1 DFQATT and CDR2 SNEGSKA (reference sequence). CDR3 sequence (DNA): TGCAGTGCTAGAGAGGGTGGGGGAGCGGCGTATTTT. It yields the protein CSAREGGGAAYF.

The genes are TRBV7-2 and TRBJ1-2, with 7 nucleotides matching TRBD1. There are 14 residues in the CDR3. The V segment lost 5 bases and the J segment 6 bases; nucleotides outside the gene matches: 9. Germline loops: CDR1 SGHTA, CDR2 FQGNSA. The CDR3 protein is CASSLYRGSDGYTF. Written as DNA, the CDR3 is TGTGCCAGCAGCCTATACAGGGGCTCCGATGGCTACACCTTC.

The sample holds many counts of this clonotype. The chain combines TRBV20-1 with TRBJ1-2, with 9 bases identical to TRBD1. Losses at the gene ends were 0 bases for V and 0 bases for J; bases not matched to a gene: 14. Germline V gives CDR1 DFQATT, CDR2 SNEGSKA (reference sequence). The CDR3 runs 19 residues. The CDR3 loop reads CSARDLGGTGPSSNYGYTF. The CDR3 DNA reads as TGCAGTGCTAGAGATCTAGGAGGGACAGGGCCATCCTCTAACTATGGCTACACCTTC.

Worth noting for this clonotype: At one end the junction does not follow the germline gene, possibly because of a read error. The chain uses TRBV28 and TRBJ2-3; 10 nucleotides match TRBD2. CDR3 length equals 18 residues. Germline CDR1 is MDHEN and CDR2 is SYDVKM. The chain's CDR3 is CASTLGLAGERRTDKQYF. DNA of the CDR3: TGTGCCAGCACCCTTGGGCTAGCGGGGGAAAGGAGGACAGATAAGCAGTATTTT.

This clonotype was seen more than once but under ten times. This sequence joins TRBV4-3 and TRBJ2-7; D not certain. The CDR3 has 20 residues. Germline V gene data show CDR1 as LGHNA and CDR2 as YSLEER. With 0 bases removed from V and 1 base from J, the gap between germline ends came to 25 bases. In nucleotides, the CDR3 is TGCGCCAGCAGCCAAGATCTAGGGTCTGGCCCAGAGAAAATATCCTACGAGCAGTACTTC. Its protein product is CASSQDLGSGPEKISYEQYF.

This clonotype was observed many times. V gene TRBV6-2 or TRBV6-3 combines with J gene TRBJ2-7; D ambiguous. CDR3 length: 12 amino acids. V was clipped by 5 bases and J by 0 bases, with 5 bases between them. Germline lookup yields CDR1 MNHEY and CDR2 SVGEGT. CDR3 sequence reads: CASSVSSYEQYF. CDR3 nucleotides: TGTGCCAGCAGTGTCTCCTCCTACGAGCAGTACTTC.

This clonotype was seen a handful of times. This chain uses TRBV4-2 with TRBJ2-1; 8 bases are a match to TRBD2. CDR1 is LGHNA, CDR2 YNFKEQ, per germline. This CDR3 spans 17 amino acids. Losses at the gene ends were 1 base for V and 10 bases for J; bases not matched to a gene: 15. The CDR3 is CASSQVVRRGATGEQFF. CDR3 nucleotides: TGTGCCAGCAGCCAAGTTGTTCGGCGGGGGGCGACTGGGGAGCAGTTCTTC.

This clonotype turned up a few times. The rearrangement links TRBV4-3 to TRBJ2-5; D may be TRBD1 or TRBD2 (5 bases each). The CDR3 is 15 residues long. From germline, CDR1 is LGHNA and CDR2 YSLEER. V was trimmed by 0 bases and J by 2 bases, leaving 10 bases between them. In DNA, the CDR3 is TGCGCCAGCAGCCAAGATGGGACGGATCAAGAGACCCAGTACTTC. Amino acids: CASSQDGTDQETQYF.

This chain links TRBV4-3 with TRBJ1-1; D is undetermined. Trimming stripped 1 base from V and 0 bases from J, with 15 bases between. The germline gives CDR1 LGHNA, CDR2 YSLEER. The CDR3 is made up of 17 amino acids. The CDR3 is CASSQGATVGMNTEAFF. As DNA, the CDR3 is TGCGCCAGCAGCCAAGGAGCAACGGTTGGCATGAACACTGAAGCTTTCTTT.

The chain has TRBV20-1 and TRBJ1-3; D remains ambiguous. CDR1 and CDR2 (germline): DFQATT, SNEGSKA (reference sequence). The CDR3 extends over 14 amino acids. Trimming stripped 0 bases from V and 7 bases from J, with 13 bases between. CDR3: CSARDIKGTNTIYF. CDR3 coding DNA: TGCAGTGCTAGAGATATAAAGGGTACGAACACCATATATTTT.

The J gene is TRBJ1-1, the V gene TRBV20-1; maybe TRBD1 (6 bases). The CDR3 spans 15 residues. Germline loops: CDR1 DFQATT, CDR2 SNEGSKA (reference sequence). V gave up 6 bases and J gave up 1 base, with 18 bases separating them. The CDR3 loop reads CSAVGGRLGNTEAFF. The CDR3 DNA sequence: TGCAGTGCGGTCGGGGGGCGCCTTGGGAACACTGAAGCTTTCTTT.

With respect to this clonotype: At one end, the junction sequence differs from germline, possibly due to a read error. This chain connects TRBV25-1 to TRBJ1-6, with TRBD1 matching over 7 bases. This CDR3 region has 15 residues. Germline V lookup: CDR1 MGHDK, CDR2 SYGVNS. The CDR3 loop is CASSARDSGDSPIHF. As DNA, the CDR3 is TGTGCCAGCAGTGCTCGGGACAGTGGCGATTCACCCATCCACTTT.

V gene TRBV7-9 combines with J gene TRBJ2-7; 7 nucleotides agree with TRBD2. Germline lookup yields CDR1 SEHNR and CDR2 FQNEAQ (reference sequence). The V segment lost 3 bases and the J segment 7 bases; nucleotides outside the gene matches: 9. This CDR3 has 14 amino acids. CDR3 in DNA: TGTGCCAGCAGCTTTTATAGGGACTACAATGAGCAGTACTTC. Translation: CASSFYRDYNEQYF. The full variable domain, in which reference TRBV7-9 and TRBJ2-7 provide the parts outside the CDR3, is DTGVSQNPRHKITKRGQNVTFRCDPISEHNRLYWYRQTLGQGPEFLTYFQNEAQLEKSRLLSDRFSAERPKGSFSTLEIQRTEQGDSAMYLCASSFYRDYNEQYFGPGTRLTVT.

The CDR3 DNA is TGCGCCAGCAGCTTAACTAGCGGGGTCTCCTACAATGAGCAGTACTTC. It encodes CASSLTSGVSYNEQYF. The J gene is TRBJ2-5, the V gene TRBV5-1, with 10 bases matching TRBD2. CDR3 length: 16 amino acids. V was pared by 2 bases and J by 11 bases, with 15 bases of the junction left unmatched. The germline CDR1 and CDR2 sequences are SGHRS and YFSETQ.